This T cell receptor beta chain stems from a study of blood T cell repertoires in COVID-19. As for the study in general: Donors in the United States, Italy and Spain gave samples during acute or convalescent COVID-19.

Source study methods: Reference gene primer amplification gave nucleated cell count estimates. Here immunoSEQ multiplex PCR was the method, and the copy in TCRdb shows in-frame clones only, minus some. V, J and clone size are those of that table, while D and trimming were read from the DNA. The sample contains around 200,000 clones, roughly three quarters of which appear only once. V was pared by 8 bases and J by 6 bases, with 1 base of the junction left unmatched. CDR3 size: 13 residues. Germline V lookup: CDR1 SEHNR, CDR2 FQNEAQ (reference sequence). This chain connects TRBV7-9 to TRBJ2-3, with TRBD2 identical over 14 bases. This receptor was identified in a woman between 40 and 50 years old with COVID-19, enrolled during active disease. Sequencing was carried out using peripheral blood. This CDR3 reads CASGTSGGDTQYF. The DNA of the CDR3 is TGTGCCAGCGGGACTAGCGGGGGCGATACGCAGTATTTT.